What follows are 22 T cell receptor beta chains derived from one specimen sequenced in a study of blood T cell repertoires in COVID-19. The method was immunoSEQ multiplex PCR; TCRdb's version includes in-frame clones alone and lacks a portion of them. There are some 100,000 clones in the sample; 80% to 90% occur only once, and approximately 5.3% lies in the top ten. The sequenced material came from peripheral blood. The receptors come from a human donor in a cohort sampled during active COVID-19.

This chain uses TRBV5-6 with TRBJ1-4, with D possibly being TRBD1 (5 bases). Germline V CDR1 and CDR2: SGHDT, YYEEEE. The CDR3 contains 15 residues. V was cut by 4 bases and J by 4 bases, with 14 bases left in between. CDR3 sequence (DNA): TGTGCCAGCAGCCAACCGGGACTGATTAATGAAAAACTGTTTTTT. This codes for CASSQPGLINEKLFF.

This chain uses TRBV11-1 with TRBJ2-1; D is perhaps TRBD1 (5 bases). V was shortened by 4 bases and J by 3 bases, with 16 bases between the two germline ends. This CDR3 has 16 residues. CDR1 and CDR2 (germline): SGHAT, FQDESV (reference sequence). CDR3 protein: CASSSLRQRDYNEQFF. The CDR3 coding sequence is TGTGCCAGCAGCTCCCTCCGACAGCGTGACTACAATGAGCAGTTCTTC.

This clone has a single count. The chain recombines TRBV7-2 with TRBJ2-1; D gene ambiguous. This CDR3 has 13 residues. Trimming left V 5 bases short and J 6 bases short, with 11 bases between. Looked up from germline, CDR1 is SGHTA and CDR2 is FQGNSA. The CDR3 protein is CASSPSFPNEQFF. CDR3 in DNA: TGTGCCAGCAGCCCCAGTTTCCCCAATGAGCAGTTCTTC.

V usage is TRBV7-2 and J usage is TRBJ1-6; 7 nucleotides line up with TRBD1. Germline CDR1 is SGHTA and CDR2 is FQGNSA. The V and J ends lost 5 bases and 7 bases, in that order; junction bases with no gene match: 11. CDR3 length: 16 residues. This CDR3 is CASSRDSRNFNSPLHF. CDR3 coding DNA: TGTGCCAGCAGCCGGGACAGTAGAAATTTCAATTCACCCCTCCACTTT.

The rearrangement uses TRBV10-3 and TRBJ1-2, with 9 nucleotides matching TRBD1. The CDR3 runs 15 residues. The trim removed 6 bases at V and 3 bases at J, leaving 8 bases unmatched. Per the germline V gene, CDR1 is ENHRY and CDR2 is SYGVKD. For the CDR3, the DNA is TGTGCCATCAGGCCTGACAGGGGGGAGGACTATGGCTACACCTTC. Encoded protein: CAIRPDRGEDYGYTF.

This clone came up once. The chain links TRBV5-1 to TRBJ1-1, with 7 bases lining up with TRBD1. The length of the CDR3 is 16 residues. The V segment lost 3 bases and the J segment 1 base; nucleotides outside the gene matches: 9. Germline loops: CDR1 SGHRS, CDR2 YFSETQ. CDR3 residues: CASSSTDRVGNTEAFF. Here the CDR3 DNA reads TGCGCCAGCAGCTCTACCGACAGGGTCGGGAACACTGAAGCTTTCTTT.

The chain recombines TRBV5-1 with TRBJ2-3; D perhaps matches TRBD1 (7 bases). Trimming stripped 1 base from V and 2 bases from J, with 11 bases between. The germline CDR1 and CDR2 sequences are SGHRS and YFSETQ. This CDR3 spans 15 amino acids. The CDR3 protein is CASSLRGTDTDTQYF. The CDR3 DNA sequence: TGCGCCAGCAGCTTGCGGGGGACAGACACAGATACGCAGTATTTT. The entire variable domain, with the rest obtained from reference TRBV5-1 and TRBJ2-3, is as follows: KAGVTQTPRYLIKTRGQQVTLSCSPISGHRSVSWYQQTPGQGLQFLFEYFSETQRNKGNFPGRFSGRQFSNSRSEMNVSTLELGDSALYLCASSLRGTDTDTQYFGPGTRLTVL.

This chain joins TRBV6-5 and TRBJ2-7, with D possibly matching TRBD2 (6 bases). Deletions cut 7 bases from V and 2 bases from J, with 18 bases between. The CDR3 totals 15 residues. Germline lookup yields CDR1 MNHEY and CDR2 SVGAGI. CDR3 sequence reads: CASTTHGASAYEQYF. The DNA of the CDR3 is TGTGCCAGCACCACTCATGGGGCTAGCGCCTACGAGCAGTACTTC.

The chain couples TRBV7-9 to TRBJ1-1; D is perhaps TRBD1 (6 bases). Germline loops: CDR1 SEHNR, CDR2 FQNEAQ (reference sequence). This CDR3 comprises 14 residues. The V and J ends lost 6 bases and 3 bases respectively, with 14 bases between them. In nucleotides, the CDR3 is TGTGCCAGCAGTTCAACGGACAGCTACACTGAAGCTTTCTTT. Protein product: CASSSTDSYTEAFF.

The chain couples TRBV10-3 to TRBJ1-5; TRBD1 agrees at 7 bases. There are 16 residues in the CDR3. Germline V gene sequence: CDR1 ENHRY, CDR2 SYGVKD. The V segment lost 0 bases and the J segment 7 bases; nucleotides outside the gene matches: 9. CDR3 bases: TGTGCCATCAGTGAGTCGAGGGGGCCTTCAGGGCAGCCCCAGCATTTT. Its translation: CAISESRGPSGQPQHF.

The chain joins TRBV4-1 to TRBJ2-7, with no clear D. Between the trimmed V and J ends, which lost 0 bases and 4 bases, there was a span of 19 bases. The germline V gene has CDR1 MGHRA and CDR2 YSYEKL. The CDR3 runs to 17 residues. DNA for the CDR3: TGCGCCAGCAGCCAAGACCCTAGGCGTACGGAAAGGTACGAGCAGTACTTC. Amino acids: CASSQDPRRTERYEQYF.

To note about this clone: The sample contains more than one DNA sequence encoding this CDR3. J is TRBJ2-2 and V is TRBV28, with D uncertain. V lost 6 bases, J lost 4 bases, and 6 bases lay in between. Germline values: CDR1 MDHEN, CDR2 SYDVKM. The CDR3 is made up of 12 amino acids. The CDR3 DNA reads TGTGCCAGCAGCCCCAGCACCGGGGAGCTGTTTTTT. Amino acids: CASSPSTGELFF. Full variable domain (missing parts from reference TRBV28 and TRBJ2-2): DVKVTQSSRYLVKRTGEKVFLECVQDMDHENMFWYRQDPGLGLRLIYFSYDVKMKEKGDIPEGYSVSREKKERFSLILESASTNQTSMYLCASSPSTGELFFGEGSRLTVL.

This clone showed up just once. The genes are TRBV19 and TRBJ2-5; D unclear. The CDR3 is 15 amino acids. Germline assignment: CDR1 LNHDA and CDR2 SQIVND (reference sequence). V shed 6 bases and J shed 5 bases, with 19 bases lying between them. CDR3 sequence (DNA): TGTGCCAGTAGAAGCATGGCTAGGATTAGCGAGACCCAGTACTTC. Residues: CASRSMARISETQYF.

This chain links TRBV6-5 with TRBJ1-1; unclear D gene. Per the germline V gene, CDR1 is MNHEY and CDR2 is SVGAGI. This CDR3 region has 15 residues. The V end lost 6 bases, the J end lost 1 base, and 15 bases lay between the germline ends. CDR3 region: CASSIAGGGNTEAFF. The CDR3 DNA reads TGTGCCAGCAGCATAGCGGGTGGCGGGAACACTGAAGCTTTCTTT.

J is TRBJ2-3 and V is TRBV28, with a weak D call TRBD2 (5 bases). The CDR3 is 13 residues long. Germline assignment: CDR1 MDHEN and CDR2 SYDVKM. Trimming shortened V by 10 bases and J by 0 bases, and 11 bases separated the two germline ends. The CDR3 protein is CATRSGSTDTQYF. The CDR3 nucleotides are TGTGCCACCAGAAGCGGCAGCACAGATACGCAGTATTTT.

The chain couples TRBV7-8 to TRBJ2-5, with 8 bases aligning to TRBD2. The CDR3 has 13 residues. J lost 5 bases, V lost 5 bases, and 4 bases had no gene match. Per germline, CDR1 SGHVS and CDR2 FQNEAQ. The CDR3 nucleotides read TGTGCCAGCAGCACCACGGGGGGGGAGACCCAGTACTTC. Translating gives CASSTTGGETQYF.

V is TRBV25-1 and J is TRBJ2-4; D gene uncertain. Germline V gene data show CDR1 as MGHDK and CDR2 as SYGVNS. CDR3 length equals 11 residues. Trimming stripped 3 bases from V and 7 bases from J, with 4 bases between. This chain's CDR3 is CASSDGNIQYF. The DNA for the CDR3 is TGTGCCAGCAGTGACGGGAACATTCAGTACTTC.

About this clone itself: Other DNA sequences within the sample encode an identical CDR3. The chain uses TRBV12-3 or TRBV12-4 and TRBJ2-7; no definite D call. The V and J ends lost 3 bases and 1 base respectively, with 7 bases between them. There are 13 residues in the CDR3. This CDR3 is CASSFAESYEQYF. The CDR3 DNA sequence: TGTGCCAGCAGTTTCGCGGAATCCTACGAGCAGTACTTC.

The rearrangement uses TRBV5-1 and TRBJ1-4; possible D gene TRBD1, 6 bases. V shed 4 bases and J shed 7 bases, with 14 bases lying between them. The CDR3 consists of 14 residues. Germline CDR1 SGHRS, CDR2 YFSETQ. CDR3 loop: CASSPGGGSEKLFF. The CDR3 nucleotides read TGCGCCAGCAGCCCTGGGGGGGGCAGTGAAAAACTGTTTTTT.

J is TRBJ1-4 and V is TRBV4-2; 8 bases fit TRBD1. This CDR3 is built from 15 residues. V lost 10 bases and J lost 2; bases outside the gene matches: 9. Germline CDR1 and CDR2: LGHNA and YNFKEQ. The CDR3 spells CATQQRTGTNEKLFF. CDR3 DNA sequence: TGTGCCACCCAGCAGAGGACAGGGACTAATGAAAAACTGTTTTTT.

The rearrangement joins TRBV6-5 to TRBJ2-1; D may be TRBD1 (5 bases). The CDR3 covers 15 residues. Trimming took 5 bases from V and 1 from J, leaving 12 bases between them. Germline V gene lookup returns CDR1 MNHEY and CDR2 SVGAGI. This chain's CDR3 is CASSPQGDSYNEQFF. In DNA, the CDR3 is TGTGCCAGCAGTCCCCAGGGTGATTCCTACAATGAGCAGTTCTTC.

The rearrangement links TRBV5-4 to TRBJ1-1; 8 nucleotides match TRBD1. Germline CDR1 is SGHNT and CDR2 is YYREEE (reference sequence). This CDR3 has 14 amino acids. The ends lost 7 bases at V and 1 base at J; junction bases unmatched: 6. The CDR3 region is CASGGGTGNTEAFF. The CDR3 DNA sequence: TGTGCCAGCGGGGGGGGGACAGGGAACACTGAAGCTTTCTTT.